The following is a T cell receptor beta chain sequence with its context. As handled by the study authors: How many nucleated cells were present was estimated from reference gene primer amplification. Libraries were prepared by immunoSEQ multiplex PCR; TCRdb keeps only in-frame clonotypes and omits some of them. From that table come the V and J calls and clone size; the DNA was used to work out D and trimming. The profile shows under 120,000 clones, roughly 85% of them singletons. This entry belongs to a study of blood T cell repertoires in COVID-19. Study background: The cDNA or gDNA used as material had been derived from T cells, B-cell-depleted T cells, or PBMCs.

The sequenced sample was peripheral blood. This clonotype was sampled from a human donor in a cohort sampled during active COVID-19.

This chain's CDR3 is CASSRDVGQTGELFF. As DNA, the CDR3 is TGTGCCAGCAGCCGGGACGTCGGACAGACCGGGGAGCTGTTTTTT. J is TRBJ2-2 and V is TRBV6-5, with TRBD1 as a possible D gene (6 bases). Germline CDR1 MNHEY, CDR2 SVGAGI. V lost 6 bases and J 5 bases, leaving 16 bases between the germline ends. The CDR3 has 15 amino acids.